Detailed here is one TCR beta chain. Its antigen is unknown. This entry comes from a study of response to subunit inactivated influenza vaccine. Broader study findings: New T cells are recruited in small numbers by each seasonal influenza vaccination, according to the authors' suggestion.

TCRdb reanalysed the RT-PCR reads using MiXCR and keeps one entry per CDR3 protein. Of 400,000 to 550,000 distinct CDR3 sequences listed, approximately 24% are singletons. V lost 4 bases and J lost 4; bases outside the gene matches: 8. The CDR3 sequence is 15 residues long. Germline CDR1 SGHRS, CDR2 YFSETQ. Sequences were derived from CD4+ T cells sorted from PBMCs, sampled 5 days after vaccination. V is TRBV5-1 and J is TRBJ2-7; the match to TRBD1 covers 10 bases. This TCR was sampled from a man aged 45-65 years who received an inactivated influenza vaccine. Written as DNA, the CDR3 is TGCGCCAGCAGCCTGGGACAGGGGCAAGGGTACGAGCAGTACTTC. Translation gives CASSLGQGQGYEQYF.